The 30 T cell receptor beta chains reported below all come from one sample, sequenced in a study of control samples from healthy donors and cancer patients. Clones were sequenced by immunoSEQ multiplex PCR, and TCRdb holds only the in-frame ones, with some missing. The sample has 45,000 to 60,000 clones, 85% to 95% seen once. Material: blood. These receptors originate from a man in his thirties or forties in good health.

The chain couples TRBV5-1 to TRBJ1-3; 7 bases line up with TRBD1. V gave up 0 bases and J gave up 1 base; unmatched junction bases: 10. Germline V gene lookup returns CDR1 SGHRS and CDR2 YFSETQ. This CDR3 is built from 18 residues. CDR3 DNA sequence: TGCGCCAGCAGCTTGGTAGGGACAGCTACCCTATCTGGAAACACCATATATTTT. Protein product: CASSLVGTATLSGNTIYF. Supplemented by reference TRBV5-1 and TRBJ1-3, the full variable domain reads KAGVTQTPRYLIKTRGQQVTLSCSPISGHRSVSWYQQTPGQGLQFLFEYFSETQRNKGNFPGRFSGRQFSNSRSEMNVSTLELGDSALYLCASSLVGTATLSGNTIYFGEGSWLTVV.

This clone was seen just once. The chain recombines TRBV4-1 with TRBJ2-1; D is unclear. V shed 1 base and J shed 3 bases, with 19 bases lying between them. The V gene's germline CDR1 is MGHRA and CDR2 YSYEKL. This CDR3 is 18 amino acids long. The CDR3 nucleotides are TGCGCCAGCAGCCAAGGGAAAAAGTTTTCGACTTACTACAATGAGCAGTTCTTC. Translated, it gives CASSQGKKFSTYYNEQFF.

CDR3: CATSDWRGRYYGYTF. The CDR3 DNA is TGTGCCACCAGTGATTGGAGGGGGCGCTACTATGGCTACACCTTC. This chain joins TRBV24-1 and TRBJ1-2; 7 nucleotides match TRBD1. CDR3 size: 15 residues. In germline, CDR1 is KGHDR, CDR2 SFDVKD. V was clipped by 2 bases and J by 3 bases; unmatched bases: 5.

The chain uses TRBV6-2 or TRBV6-3 and TRBJ2-1, with 7 bases that match TRBD1. This CDR3 comprises 13 residues. V shed 5 bases and J 4 bases; nucleotides not matched to a gene: 2. Germline V gives CDR1 MNHEY, CDR2 SVGEGT. In DNA form, the CDR3 reads TGTGCCAGCAGTCGGGACAGTTACAATGAGCAGTTCTTC. Protein: CASSRDSYNEQFF.

The chain couples TRBV18 to TRBJ1-1; D gene uncertain. CDR3 length equals 12 residues. Germline V CDR1 and CDR2: KGHSH, LQKENI. The V end lost 6 bases, the J end lost 12 bases, and 17 bases lay between the germline ends. The CDR3 bases are TGTGCCAGCTCTCCCCGTGGGGAGGGAACTTTCTTT. Protein product: CASSPRGEGTFF.

The gene calls are TRBV21-1 and TRBJ1-2; the table's D call, TRBD1, was not checked against the DNA. TRBV21-1 is classified as a pseudogene. This CDR3 spans 17 amino acids. CDR3 in DNA: TGTGCCAGCAGCCTCTTTATTAGACAGGGTTATAACTATGGCTACACCTTC. Protein: CASSLFIRQGYNYGYTF.

This clone was observed once. The rearrangement uses TRBV7-3 and TRBJ2-5; 14 positions agree with TRBD2. The CDR3 loop spans 18 amino acids. Germline V gives CDR1 SGHTA, CDR2 FQGTGA. Germline trimming cut 5 bases from V and 5 bases from J; bases unmatched to any gene: 13. This CDR3 reads CASSPTGTSGGRGETQYF. The CDR3 DNA sequence: TGTGCCAGCAGCCCAACCGGGACTAGCGGGGGCCGGGGGGAGACCCAGTACTTC.

The chain carries TRBV27 and TRBJ2-5; D may be TRBD2 (5 bases). This CDR3 contains 16 residues. V shed 3 bases and J shed 1 base, with 15 bases lying between them. Germline values: CDR1 MNHEY, CDR2 SMNVEV (reference sequence). The CDR3 is CASSFSRTGFQETQYF. In DNA, the CDR3 is TGTGCCAGCAGTTTCTCCCGGACGGGATTCCAAGAGACCCAGTACTTC.

V gene TRBV29-1 combines with J gene TRBJ1-1; D remains unclear. Per the germline V gene, CDR1 is SQVTM and CDR2 is ANQGSEA. The CDR3 spans 12 residues. Deletions cut 3 bases from V and 2 bases from J, with 7 bases between. In DNA form, the CDR3 reads TGCAGCGTTGAGAGGGATAACACTGAAGCTTTCTTT. Protein product: CSVERDNTEAFF.

V gene TRBV24-1 combines with J gene TRBJ1-1; D is perhaps TRBD1 (6 bases). Germline CDR1 and CDR2: KGHDR and SFDVKD. V dropped 3 bases and J dropped 0 bases, with 16 bases sitting between them. The CDR3 loop spans 17 amino acids. CDR3 coding DNA: TGTGCCACCAGTGATAACGACAGGCGAGGCATGAACACTGAAGCTTTCTTT. This translates into CATSDNDRRGMNTEAFF.

This chain uses TRBV24-1 with TRBJ2-1; D is ambiguous. CDR3 length equals 15 residues. The V end lost 4 bases, the J end lost 8 bases, and 17 bases lay between the germline ends. Germline CDR1 is KGHDR and CDR2 is SFDVKD. The DNA for the CDR3 is TGTGCCACCAGTGAACGGAGAGATGCCTCGGATGAGCAGTTCTTC. Encoded protein: CATSERRDASDEQFF.

V gene TRBV6-5 combines with J gene TRBJ1-2; D is undetermined. The length of the CDR3 is 13 residues. Germline-derived CDR1 and CDR2 are MNHEY and SVGAGI. Between the trimmed V and J ends, which lost 10 bases and 4 bases, there was a span of 16 bases. The CDR3 spells CATSRALSYGYTF. CDR3 coding DNA: TGTGCCACTTCGAGAGCCCTTAGCTATGGCTACACCTTC.

The rearrangement links TRBV5-1 to TRBJ2-3, with 12 bases matching TRBD1. Unmatched junction bases numbered 8, after V lost 3 bases and J lost 3 bases. Germline V lookup: CDR1 SGHRS, CDR2 YFSETQ. The length of the CDR3 is 17 residues. The CDR3 spells CASSSGWGQGATDTQYF. The CDR3 DNA is TGCGCCAGCAGCTCTGGGTGGGGACAGGGGGCAACAGATACGCAGTATTTT.

This clone was found once. This chain links TRBV27 with TRBJ1-1; D perhaps matches TRBD1 (6 bases). In germline, CDR1 is MNHEY, CDR2 SMNVEV (reference sequence). V was shortened by 3 bases and J by 4 bases, with 18 bases between the two germline ends. The CDR3 sequence is 16 residues long. The CDR3 protein is CASSFGGALSGTEAFF. For the CDR3, the DNA is TGTGCCAGCAGTTTTGGGGGGGCGCTTTCGGGCACTGAAGCTTTCTTT.

V and J are TRBV5-4 and TRBJ1-2; unclear D gene. Germline V lookup: CDR1 SGHNT, CDR2 YYREEE (reference sequence). V was trimmed by 0 bases and J by 6 bases, leaving 12 bases between them. The CDR3 sequence is 14 residues long. CDR3 loop: CASSLAFSGHGYTF. In nucleotides, the CDR3 is TGTGCCAGCAGCTTGGCCTTCTCGGGTCATGGCTACACCTTC.

V is TRBV9 and J is TRBJ1-5, with 8 positions matching TRBD1. V lost 4 bases, J lost 0 bases, and 9 bases stayed unmatched. The germline V gene encodes CDR1 SGDLS and CDR2 YYNGEE. CDR3 length: 17 residues. CDR3 in amino acids: CASSPGGAGPSNQPQHF. Written as DNA, the CDR3 is TGTGCCAGCAGCCCAGGGGGCGCAGGTCCTAGCAATCAGCCCCAGCATTTT.

This clone was picked up a small number of times. V is TRBV14 and J is TRBJ2-2; D is unclear. In germline, CDR1 is SGHDN, CDR2 FVKESK. The CDR3 contains 13 residues. V was shortened by 1 base and J by 6 bases, with 6 bases between the two germline ends. The CDR3 sequence is CASSQVAPGELFF. The DNA for the CDR3 is TGTGCCAGCAGCCAAGTAGCACCCGGGGAGCTGTTTTTT.

This chain links TRBV6-1 with TRBJ2-1; TRBD1 might be the D (6 bases). The germline gives CDR1 MNHNS, CDR2 SASEGT. The CDR3 extends over 15 amino acids. Trimming left V 1 base short and J 2 bases short, with 9 bases between. CDR3 protein: CASSEVRGPYNEQFF. CDR3 DNA sequence: TGTGCCAGCAGTGAAGTCAGGGGCCCCTACAATGAGCAGTTCTTC.

V and J are TRBV4-2 and TRBJ2-7; D unresolved. The CDR3 covers 16 residues. Germline CDR1 reads LGHNA; CDR2 reads YNFKEQ. Trimming took off 1 base at V and 3 bases at J, with 16 bases between the two ends. The CDR3: CASSQVAGERRYEQYF. The CDR3 nucleotides read TGTGCCAGCAGCCAAGTTGCTGGGGAAAGACGCTACGAGCAGTACTTC.

The V call is TRBV11-3, the J call TRBJ1-1; D unclear. The CDR3 loop spans 13 amino acids. The V end was cut by 4 bases, the J end by 3 bases, with 9 bases between. Germline CDR1 SGHNT, CDR2 YENEEA. The CDR3 loop reads CASSSTIDTEAFF. CDR3 in DNA: TGTGCCAGCAGCTCAACCATCGACACTGAAGCTTTCTTT.

This clone was recorded only once. The CDR3 sequence: CATSDSLGTGGAVGELFF. The CDR3, as DNA: TGTGCCACCAGTGATTCTCTGGGGACAGGGGGCGCGGTCGGGGAGCTGTTTTTT. The chain recombines TRBV24-1 with TRBJ2-2; 12 bases line up with TRBD1. CDR1 and CDR2 (germline): KGHDR, SFDVKD. The CDR3 contains 18 residues. The J segment lost 7 bases and the V segment lost 2 bases, leaving 10 bases of the junction unmatched.

V gene TRBV28 combines with J gene TRBJ1-5; 11 bases line up with TRBD1. CDR3 length: 17 residues. With V trimmed by 3 bases and J by 5 bases, 9 bases remained unmatched. Germline CDR1 is MDHEN and CDR2 is SYDVKM. The CDR3 region has the DNA TGTGCCAGCAGTTTTAAGGACAGGGGGCTAAGGGATCAGCCCCAGCATTTT. Translated, it gives CASSFKDRGLRDQPQHF.

This chain joins TRBV6-5 and TRBJ2-7; TRBD2 aligns across 9 bases. This CDR3 region has 14 residues. V shed 9 bases, J shed 4 bases, and the junction held 10 bases outside the gene matches. Germline CDR1 reads MNHEY; CDR2 reads SVGAGI. The CDR3 nucleotides read TGTGCCAGTAATCGGGGACTAGCCTCGTACGAGCAGTACTTC. This sequence encodes CASNRGLASYEQYF.

This chain connects TRBV7-2 to TRBJ2-5; no definite D call. The CDR3 is made up of 16 amino acids. Germline CDR1 is SGHTA and CDR2 is FQGNSA. V lost 0 bases and J lost 0, with 11 bases in between. CDR3 amino acids: CASSLALNTYQETQYF. As DNA, the CDR3 is TGTGCCAGCAGCTTAGCGCTCAACACGTACCAAGAGACCCAGTACTTC.

The chain is built from TRBV6-5 and TRBJ2-2; D is unresolved. The V and J ends lost 4 bases and 0 bases respectively, with 9 bases between them. The length of the CDR3 is 15 residues. In germline, CDR1 is MNHEY, CDR2 SVGAGI. In DNA, the CDR3 is TGTGCCAGCAGTTCCCCAAGGCCGAACACCGGGGAGCTGTTTTTT. As protein: CASSSPRPNTGELFF.

This clone was detected a few times. This chain connects TRBV28 to TRBJ1-1, with D possibly TRBD1 on 5 matching bases. This CDR3 has 12 residues. V shed 2 bases and J shed 7 bases, with 8 bases lying between them. In germline, CDR1 is MDHEN, CDR2 SYDVKM. In nucleotides, the CDR3 is TGTGCCAGCAGTTTAGGTGACAGTGAAGCTTTCTTT. It encodes CASSLGDSEAFF.

The gene calls are TRBV7-9 and TRBJ2-5, with TRBD1 as a possible D gene (6 bases). Germline V gene sequence: CDR1 SEHNR, CDR2 FQNEAQ (reference sequence). This CDR3 comprises 13 residues. Between the trimmed V and J ends, which lost 2 bases and 3 bases, there was a span of 7 bases. The CDR3 sequence: CASSLNREETQYF. CDR3 nucleotide sequence: TGTGCCAGCAGCTTAAACAGGGAAGAGACCCAGTACTTC.

The chain employs TRBV2 and TRBJ2-5; TRBD2 agrees at 9 bases. The CDR3 totals 14 residues. The V and J ends lost 8 bases and 4 bases, in that order; junction bases with no gene match: 8. Germline assignment: CDR1 SNHLY and CDR2 FYNNEI. CDR3 loop: CASGLAGVGETQYF. The CDR3 DNA is TGTGCCAGCGGATTAGCGGGAGTAGGAGAGACCCAGTACTTC.

The CDR3 sequence: CPTIQRAGGDNEQFF. Here the CDR3 DNA reads TGTCCCACCATACAACGGGCGGGGGGGGATAATGAGCAGTTCTTC. V gene TRBV3-1 (or the pseudogene TRBV3-2) combines with J gene TRBJ2-1, with 9 bases that match TRBD2. Looked up from germline, CDR1 is LGHDT and CDR2 is YNNKEL (reference sequence). This CDR3 is 15 amino acids long.

The V call is TRBV3-1 (or the pseudogene TRBV3-2), the J call TRBJ2-5; D is uncertain. The ends were cut back, 1 base at V and 2 bases at J, with 11 bases in the middle. CDR3 length equals 15 residues. Germline loops: CDR1 LGHDT, CDR2 YNNKEL (reference sequence). DNA for the CDR3: TGTGCCAGCAGCCAAGCCCAGGAAATACAAGAGACCCAGTACTTC. Encoded protein: CASSQAQEIQETQYF.